The present entry profiles one T cell receptor (beta chain) with its context. As yet, its antigen is unknown. The data were taken from a study of T cells in Graves' hyperthyroidism and ophthalmopathy. Notes on the study in general: From stable hyperthyroidism, ophthalmopathy was set apart by a 13 V-J model.

Amplified TCR beta CDR3 regions came from RNA transcripts. HTBI primers were used for first-round RT-PCR of the TCR CDR3. TCRdb ran MiXCR on the multiplex PCR reads and lists one entry per CDR3 protein. The table lists approximately 640,000 distinct CDR3 sequences, about 45% of them singletons. Between the trimmed V and J ends, which lost 2 bases and 5 bases, there was a span of 12 bases. The CDR3 sequence is 14 residues long. Germline V gene sequence: CDR1 SEHNR, CDR2 FQNEAQ (reference sequence). This clonotype was obtained from an adult man with Graves' disease, either hyperthyroidism or ophthalmopathy (not recorded which). This chain connects TRBV7-9 to TRBJ2-5, with D possibly TRBD2 on 5 matching bases. Specimen: peripheral blood or thyroid tissue (not recorded which). The CDR3 DNA is TGTGCCAGCAGCTTACAGCGAGAGCGGGAGACCCAGTACTTC. This codes for CASSLQRERETQYF.